The clone carrying this TCR beta chain has a count of ten or more. The V and J ends lost 4 bases and 5 bases, in that order; junction bases with no gene match: 6. Germline CDR1 SGHDN, CDR2 FVKESK. CDR3 length: 15 amino acids. Library preparation (for TCRbeta) was performed with unique molecular identifiers. TCRdb reprocessed the PCR reads with MiXCR, giving one entry per CDR3 protein. The profile shows more than 200,000 distinct CDR3 sequences, 9.7% of them singletons. The data were obtained in a study of T-cell reconstitution after alpha-beta-depleted transplantation in children. Sequencing used PBMCs from the stem cell graft donor, obtained from the stem cell graft. The chain couples TRBV14 to TRBJ2-1, with 9 bases matching TRBD1. This receptor was identified in a human donor who donated a stem cell graft to a child with SCID. This CDR3 is CASSLGQGRNNEQFF. CDR3 in DNA: TGTGCCAGCAGCCTTGGACAGGGGAGAAACAATGAGCAGTTCTTC.